This entry lists 25 T cell receptor beta chains sequenced from one sample in a study of blood T cell repertoires in COVID-19. Here immunoSEQ multiplex PCR was the method, and the copy in TCRdb shows in-frame clones only, minus some. This table has under 300,000 clones, 85% to 90% appearing once. The sequencing input was peripheral blood. The origin of the receptors is a woman between 65 and 79 years old with active or convalescent COVID-19.

The rearrangement links TRBV6-5 to TRBJ1-5, with TRBD1 matching 7 bases. With V trimmed by 7 bases and J by 6 bases, 9 bases remained unmatched. In germline, CDR1 is MNHEY, CDR2 SVGAGI. This CDR3 has 14 residues. The CDR3 is CASITGAGGQPQHF. CDR3 in DNA: TGTGCCAGCATAACAGGGGCAGGGGGTCAGCCCCAGCATTTT.

The chain links TRBV19 to TRBJ1-1; the D is unclear. V dropped 2 bases and J dropped 0 bases, with 13 bases sitting between them. The CDR3 extends over 16 amino acids. Germline CDR1 LNHDA, CDR2 SQIVND (reference sequence). CDR3 in DNA: TGTGCCAGTAGTATACGAGAACAGATCATGAACACTGAAGCTTTCTTT. Amino acids: CASSIREQIMNTEAFF.

This clone was counted between two and nine times. J is TRBJ1-5 and V is TRBV19, with D tentatively TRBD1 (5 bases). The germline V gene has CDR1 LNHDA and CDR2 SQIVND (reference sequence). V was pared by 1 base and J by 5 bases, with 9 bases between. CDR3 length: 14 residues. CDR3 DNA: TGTGCCAGTAGTATAGGGAGGGGCGATCAGCCCCAGCATTTT. Its protein product is CASSIGRGDQPQHF.

This clone was counted a single time. The chain employs TRBV6-5 and TRBJ2-5; D call uncertain. The CDR3 sequence is 14 residues long. The V end was cut by 4 bases, the J end by 5 bases, with 14 bases between. Germline CDR1 MNHEY, CDR2 SVGAGI. CDR3 DNA: TGTGCCAGCAGTTTCAGCCTCCTGCGGGAGACCCAGTACTTC. Translating it yields CASSFSLLRETQYF.

V usage is TRBV6-2 or TRBV6-3 and J usage is TRBJ2-1; 11 bases are shared with TRBD2. V lost 2 bases to trimming and J lost 0 bases; unmatched junction nucleotides: 6. This CDR3 has 18 residues. Germline assignment: CDR1 MNHEY and CDR2 SVGEGT. The CDR3 sequence: CASSYRLAGPSSYNEQFF. For the CDR3, the DNA is TGTGCCAGCAGTTACCGACTAGCGGGGCCAAGCTCCTACAATGAGCAGTTCTTC.

The chain carries TRBV6-5 and TRBJ1-5, with 8 bases identical to TRBD1. CDR3 length equals 14 residues. The trim removed 6 bases at V and 6 bases at J, leaving 7 bases unmatched. CDR1 MNHEY and CDR2 SVGAGI come from the germline V gene. The DNA for the CDR3 is TGTGCCAGCAGCCGACAGGGGACTCGTCAGCCCCAGCATTTT. This encodes CASSRQGTRQPQHF.

This rearrangement joins TRBV19 to TRBJ1-6; 8 bases are a match to TRBD1. J was trimmed by 9 bases and V by 9 bases; bases with no gene match: 13. CDR1 and CDR2 from the germline V gene are LNHDA and SQIVND (reference sequence). The CDR3 sequence is 15 residues long. CDR3 sequence reads: CARTPGQGSISPLHF. The CDR3 region has the DNA TGTGCCAGAACCCCCGGACAGGGTAGCATTTCACCCCTCCACTTT.

The chain combines TRBV5-6 with TRBJ2-4; possible D gene TRBD1, 5 bases. This CDR3 region has 14 residues. Between the trimmed V and J ends, which lost 0 bases and 7 bases, there was a span of 11 bases. Germline assignment: CDR1 SGHDT and CDR2 YYEEEE. This chain's CDR3 is CASSLGARVNIQYF. The CDR3 DNA reads TGTGCCAGCAGCTTGGGTGCCAGGGTGAACATTCAGTACTTC.

The chain uses TRBV18 and TRBJ1-1, with 8 bases that match TRBD1. The CDR3 sequence is 16 residues long. The germline gives CDR1 KGHSH, CDR2 LQKENI. Losses at the gene ends were 3 bases for V and 3 bases for J; bases not matched to a gene: 9. The CDR3 region is CASSPRTGQLDTEAFF. The CDR3 region has the DNA TGTGCCAGCTCACCTCGGACAGGGCAGTTGGACACTGAAGCTTTCTTT.

V is TRBV2 and J is TRBJ1-1, with D perhaps matching TRBD1 (5 bases). Germline V gives CDR1 SNHLY, CDR2 FYNNEI. The CDR3 is made up of 13 amino acids. With 8 bases removed from V and 0 bases from J, the gap between germline ends came to 10 bases. The CDR3 loop is CASVQEMNTEAFF. The CDR3 DNA is TGTGCCAGCGTACAGGAAATGAACACTGAAGCTTTCTTT.

The table lists this clone with a few counts. Other DNA sequences in the same sample also yield this CDR3. The chain carries TRBV15 and TRBJ1-1, with D tentatively TRBD1 (5 bases). The CDR3 contains 13 residues. CDR1 and CDR2 (germline): LNHNV, YYDKDF (reference sequence). V shed 5 bases and J shed 5 bases, with 12 bases lying between them. The CDR3 DNA sequence: TGTGCCACCAGCCGCTTGGGGGGGACTGAAGCTTTCTTT. Amino acids: CATSRLGGTEAFF.

The chain combines TRBV9 with TRBJ1-5; unclear D gene. This CDR3 comprises 15 residues. Looked up from germline, CDR1 is SGDLS and CDR2 is YYNGEE. The germline V and J ends were trimmed by 0 bases and 7 bases, with 14 bases remaining between them. CDR3: CASSVDMREGQPQHF. In DNA form, the CDR3 reads TGTGCCAGCAGCGTAGATATGAGGGAAGGACAGCCCCAGCATTTT.

J is TRBJ1-1 and V is TRBV19; weak D call: TRBD1 (5 bases). The CDR3 runs to 14 residues. Germline loops: CDR1 LNHDA, CDR2 SQIVND (reference sequence). V gave up 5 bases and J gave up 1 base, with 11 bases separating them. The CDR3 spells CASSGLQGNTEAFF. In DNA form, the CDR3 reads TGTGCCAGTAGTGGCTTGCAGGGGAACACTGAAGCTTTCTTT.

The CDR3 is CASSGKGMNTEAFF. The CDR3 DNA reads as TGTGCCAGCAGTGGAAAGGGGATGAACACTGAAGCTTTCTTT. This rearrangement joins TRBV25-1 to TRBJ1-1, with a possible D match to TRBD1 (5 bases). Germline CDR1 and CDR2: MGHDK and SYGVNS. V was clipped by 4 bases and J by 0 bases, with 9 bases between them. This CDR3 contains 14 residues.

The V gene is TRBV25-1, the J gene TRBJ1-2, with 7 bases matching TRBD1. Germline loops: CDR1 MGHDK, CDR2 SYGVNS. The CDR3 length is 14 residues. J gave up 5 bases and V 9 bases, and 12 bases lay outside the gene matches. CDR3 sequence: CASKRGLGPYGYTF. CDR3 coding DNA: TGTGCCAGTAAGAGGGGGCTCGGCCCGTATGGCTACACCTTC.

This clone has just a few counts. The V gene is TRBV4-2, the J gene TRBJ2-3, with a tentative D call TRBD1 (6 bases). Looked up from germline, CDR1 is LGHNA and CDR2 is YNFKEQ. The CDR3 runs to 15 residues. The V end was cut by 5 bases, the J end by 5 bases, with 17 bases between. The CDR3 protein is CASSYQEGDKDTQYF. The CDR3 DNA follows: TGTGCCAGCAGCTATCAAGAGGGGGACAAAGATACGCAGTATTTT.

V gene TRBV2 combines with J gene TRBJ1-2; possibly TRBD1 for D (6 bases). The germline gives CDR1 SNHLY, CDR2 FYNNEI. The V end lost 4 bases, the J end lost 3 bases, and 12 bases lay between the germline ends. CDR3 size: 14 residues. The CDR3 loop is CASSVDSSYYGYTF. In nucleotides, the CDR3 is TGTGCCAGCAGTGTGGACAGCAGCTACTATGGCTACACCTTC.

The chain uses TRBV4-2 and TRBJ1-1; 10 nucleotides align to TRBD1. The CDR3 extends over 14 amino acids. The germline V gene has CDR1 LGHNA and CDR2 YNFKEQ. Trimming cost V 4 bases and J 7 bases; bases outside gene matches: 6. This CDR3 reads CASSLPDRGDEAFF. The CDR3 region has the DNA TGTGCCAGCAGCCTCCCGGACAGGGGGGATGAAGCTTTCTTT.

The rearrangement uses TRBV25-1 and TRBJ1-2; TRBD1 might be the D (5 bases). Trimming pared 6 bases from V and 3 bases from J, leaving 17 bases between. Looked up from germline, CDR1 is MGHDK and CDR2 is SYGVNS. The CDR3 has 15 amino acids. CDR3 sequence: CASRGFRAGDYGYTF. The CDR3 DNA sequence: TGTGCCAGCAGAGGTTTCAGGGCGGGGGACTATGGCTACACCTTC.

The chain employs TRBV11-2 and TRBJ1-1; unclear D gene. CDR1 is SGHAT, CDR2 FQNNGV, per germline. This CDR3 comprises 15 residues. With 0 bases removed from V and 2 bases from J, the gap between germline ends came to 10 bases. The CDR3 region has the DNA TGTGCCAGCAGCTTAGATTTGGGCACTAACACTGAAGCTTTCTTT. Translated: CASSLDLGTNTEAFF.

This clone was seen just once. The chain joins TRBV4-3 to TRBJ1-5; perhaps TRBD1 as D (6 bases). Trimming cost V 0 bases and J 5 bases, with 11 bases left between them. Germline CDR1 reads LGHNA; CDR2 reads YSLEER. The CDR3 sequence is 15 residues long. The chain's CDR3 is CASSQDWAGDQPQHF. CDR3 nucleotide sequence: TGCGCCAGCAGCCAAGATTGGGCAGGGGATCAGCCCCAGCATTTT.

CDR3 nucleotides: TGTGCCAGTAGTCGACAGTTAAATGAAAAACTGTTTTTT. Translation gives CASSRQLNEKLFF. This chain connects TRBV19 to TRBJ1-4, with D possibly being TRBD1 (5 bases). The V and J ends lost 5 bases and 5 bases respectively, with 9 bases between them. The germline V gene encodes CDR1 LNHDA and CDR2 SQIVND (reference sequence). The CDR3 spans 13 residues.

V is TRBV9 and J is TRBJ1-4; TRBD1 might be the D (5 bases). This CDR3 spans 15 amino acids. CDR1 is SGDLS, CDR2 YYNGEE, per germline. The ends were cut back, 0 bases at V and 8 bases at J, with 14 bases in the middle. The CDR3 nucleotides are TGTGCCAGCAGCGTAGGGGTTGGGGAGGGGGAAAAACTGTTTTTT. It translates to CASSVGVGEGEKLFF.

This chain uses TRBV7-9 with TRBJ2-7; 7 nucleotides match TRBD2. The CDR3 is 12 amino acids. Germline V gives CDR1 SEHNR, CDR2 FQNEAQ (reference sequence). Trimming at V came to 5 bases and at J to 6 bases, leaving 4 bases not matched to a gene. The CDR3 DNA follows: TGTGCCAGCAGCAAGACTAGCCCCGAGCAGTACTTC. It yields the protein CASSKTSPEQYF. Together with reference TRBV7-9 and TRBJ2-7, the CDR3 gives the full variable domain: DTGVSQNPRHKITKRGQNVTFRCDPISEHNRLYWYRQTLGQGPEFLTYFQNEAQLEKSRLLSDRFSAERPKGSFSTLEIQRTEQGDSAMYLCASSKTSPEQYFGPGTRLTVT.

The rearrangement uses TRBV5-1 and TRBJ1-4, with a tentative D call TRBD1 (6 bases). CDR3 length equals 16 residues. The V end was cut by 2 bases, the J end by 4 bases, with 15 bases between. Germline V CDR1 and CDR2: SGHRS, YFSETQ. The CDR3 bases are TGCGCCAGCAGCTTAAACAGGGCGGTATATAATGAAAAACTGTTTTTT. Amino acids: CASSLNRAVYNEKLFF.